The 8 T cell receptor beta chains presented below share a single source sample, sequenced in a study of CD8+CD57+ T cells in acquired aplastic anemia (dated by TCRdb to about 2018). The sequencing machine was an Illumina HiSeq 2000. TCR beta VDJ combination and CDR3 sequence profiling used genomic DNA as the template. The public reads were run again by TCRdb, first through fastp at Q25 and then through MiXCR, and only productive beta chains were kept. Rows merge per CDR3 protein into single entries with the most common DNA and genes. Here the sample has approximately 220,000 distinct CDR3 sequences; roughly half occur a single time. The ten largest account for over 7.5% of the sample. Flow cytometry had shown CD8+CD57+ cell expansion in the patients selected for sequencing. The sample taken for sequencing was sorted CD4+, CD8+, or CD8+CD57+ T cells (not recorded which) from PBMCs. These receptors all come from a human donor with aplastic anemia.

This clonotype showed up many times. The rearrangement joins TRBV6-2 or TRBV6-3 to TRBJ2-7; 10 nucleotides align to TRBD2. CDR3 length equals 14 residues. Germline trimming cut 8 bases from V and 2 bases from J; bases unmatched to any gene: 6. Germline CDR1 and CDR2: MNHEY and SVGEGT. CDR3 region: CASETSGDPYEQYF. The CDR3 region has the DNA TGTGCCAGCGAAACTAGCGGGGACCCCTACGAGCAGTACTTC.

J is TRBJ1-5 and V is TRBV7-2, with D possibly TRBD1 on 5 matching bases. The CDR3 spans 18 residues. CDR1 is SGHTA and CDR2 is FQGNSA in the germline V gene. Trimming pared 0 bases from V and 0 bases from J, leaving 15 bases between. The CDR3: CASSLARASPYSNQPQHF. In DNA, the CDR3 is TGTGCCAGCAGCTTAGCCAGGGCCAGCCCGTATAGCAATCAGCCCCAGCATTTT.

The chain joins TRBV7-2 to TRBJ2-7, with 11 bases fitting TRBD2. Germline CDR1 and CDR2: SGHTA and FQGNSA. CDR3 size: 16 residues. The V gene end was trimmed by 5 bases and the J gene end by 4 bases; junction bases not matched to a gene: 10. CDR3 region: CASSISGGAVVYEQYF. The CDR3 bases are TGTGCCAGCAGCATTAGCGGGGGGGCGGTGGTTTACGAGCAGTACTTC.

The J gene is TRBJ2-1, the V gene TRBV27; D remains unclear. CDR3 length: 12 amino acids. Trimming removed 6 bases at V and 10 bases at J, with 13 bases between. CDR1 MNHEY and CDR2 SMNVEV come from the germline V gene (reference sequence). The CDR3 here is CASSRALQEQFF. The CDR3 coding sequence is TGTGCCAGCAGCCGGGCACTCCAAGAGCAGTTCTTC.

Of note for this clonotype: A much larger clonotype is one base distant, so this may be a read error. V usage is TRBV13 and J usage is TRBJ2-5; maybe TRBD1 (6 bases). The CDR3 is 14 amino acids. V was cut by 3 bases and J by 0 bases, with 8 bases left in between. The germline V gene encodes CDR1 PRHDT and CDR2 FYEKMQ (reference sequence). The CDR3 bases are TGTGCCAGCAGCTTCGAGGGGGACCAAGAGACCCAGTACTTC. It yields the protein CASSFEGDQETQYF.

The rearrangement links TRBV7-9 to TRBJ2-1, with 12 bases identical to TRBD2. After removal of 4 bases from V and 12 bases from J, the junction contained 13 bases not matched to a gene. The CDR3 covers 16 residues. Germline assignment: CDR1 SEHNR and CDR2 FQNEAQ (reference sequence). CDR3 sequence reads: CASSSRTSGNADTQFF. As DNA, the CDR3 is TGTGCCAGCAGCTCGCGGACTAGCGGGAACGCAGATACGCAGTTCTTC.

The rearrangement uses TRBV19 and TRBJ1-2, with 9 bases identical to TRBD1. J lost 2 bases, V lost 7 bases, and 8 bases had no gene match. This CDR3 comprises 15 residues. Germline loops: CDR1 LNHDA, CDR2 SQIVND (reference sequence). The CDR3 region is CASKKGTGRNYGYTF. The CDR3 region has the DNA TGTGCCAGTAAGAAAGGGACAGGGAGAAACTATGGCTACACCTTC.

This clonotype has ten or more counts. The rearrangement links TRBV30 to TRBJ2-1; D might be TRBD2 (5 bases). The V end lost 2 bases, the J end lost 12 bases, and 11 bases lay between the germline ends. CDR3 length: 11 amino acids. From germline, CDR1 is GTSNPN and CDR2 SVGIG (reference sequence). The CDR3 region is CAWSPDYRQFF. CDR3 DNA sequence: TGTGCCTGGAGTCCTGACTACCGGCAGTTCTTC.